This T cell receptor beta chain was sequenced in a study of blood T cell repertoires in COVID-19. Turning to the study itself: COVID-19 samples collected from the United States, Italy and Spain covered acute and convalescent phases. From T cells, B-cell-depleted T cells, or PBMCs came the material, which was cDNA or gDNA.

This clone was picked up one time. Under the authors' procedure: Counts of nucleated cells, estimated from reference gene primer amplification, were obtained. TCRdb keeps only in-frame clones here, not all; method: immunoSEQ multiplex PCR. Clone size and V and J calls were adopted from that table, with D and trimming inferred from the DNA. Of 340,000 or so clones listed, around 87% were seen once; the top ten hold 1%. Germline V gene lookup returns CDR1 SGHAT and CDR2 FQNNGV. CDR3 length: 15 amino acids. V dropped 3 bases and J dropped 2 bases, with 13 bases sitting between them. The sequenced material came from peripheral blood. The chain employs TRBV11-2 and TRBJ2-5; D may be TRBD2 (6 bases). The TCR originated in a man aged 45-60 years with active or convalescent COVID-19. For the CDR3, the DNA is TGTGCCAGCAGCTTGATACGCGGGACTCAAGAGACCCAGTACTTC. This sequence encodes CASSLIRGTQETQYF.